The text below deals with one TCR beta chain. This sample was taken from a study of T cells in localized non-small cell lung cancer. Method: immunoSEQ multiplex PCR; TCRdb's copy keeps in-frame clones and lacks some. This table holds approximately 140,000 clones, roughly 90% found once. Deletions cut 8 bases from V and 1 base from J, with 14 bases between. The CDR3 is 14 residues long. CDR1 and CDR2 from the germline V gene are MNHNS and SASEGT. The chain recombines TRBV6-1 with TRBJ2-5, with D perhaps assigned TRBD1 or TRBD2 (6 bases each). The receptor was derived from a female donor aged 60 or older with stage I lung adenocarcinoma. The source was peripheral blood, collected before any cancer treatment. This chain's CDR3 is CASFEGGLQETQYF. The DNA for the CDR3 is TGTGCCAGCTTTGAGGGGGGACTCCAAGAGACCCAGTACTTC.